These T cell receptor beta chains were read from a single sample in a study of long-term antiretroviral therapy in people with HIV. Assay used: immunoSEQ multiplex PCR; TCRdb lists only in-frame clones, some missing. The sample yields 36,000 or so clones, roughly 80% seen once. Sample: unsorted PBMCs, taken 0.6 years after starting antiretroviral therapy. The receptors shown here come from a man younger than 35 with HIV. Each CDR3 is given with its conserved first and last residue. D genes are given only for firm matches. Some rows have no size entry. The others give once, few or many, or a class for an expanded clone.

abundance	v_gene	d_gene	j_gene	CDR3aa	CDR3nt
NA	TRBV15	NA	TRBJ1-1	CATSNLRGSTEAFF	TGTGCCACCAGCAATCTAAGGGGTTCCACTGAAGCTTTCTTT
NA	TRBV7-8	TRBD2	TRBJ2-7	CASSLATAGEVNNEQYF	TGTGCCAGCAGCTTAGCGACAGCGGGAGAGGTCAATAACGAGCAGTACTTC
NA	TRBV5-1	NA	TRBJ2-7	CASSLEGGAVYF	TGCGCCAGCAGCTTGGAAGGGGGGGCAGTGTACTTC
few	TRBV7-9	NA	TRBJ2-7	CASSLKAGFDEQYF	TGTGCCAGCAGCCTCAAGGCGGGGTTCGACGAGCAGTACTTC
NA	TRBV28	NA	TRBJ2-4	CASRGGVNQYF	TGTGCCAGCAGAGGGGGGGTAAATCAGTACTTC
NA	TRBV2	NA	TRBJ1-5	CASSEDRNSNQPQHF	TGTGCCAGCAGTGAGGACAGAAATAGCAATCAGCCCCAGCATTTT
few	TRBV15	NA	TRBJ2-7	CATSRATPHEQYF	TGTGCCACCAGCAGAGCAACCCCTCACGAGCAGTACTTC
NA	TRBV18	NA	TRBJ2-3	CASSRDFADTQYF	TGTGCCAGCTCTCGGGACTTCGCGGATACGCAGTATTTT
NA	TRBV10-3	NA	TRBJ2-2	CAISVSDPAAGELFF	TGTGCCATCAGTGTGTCAGATCCGGCTGCCGGGGAGCTGTTTTTT
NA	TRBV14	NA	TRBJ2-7	CASSQAAPGRVPYEQYF	TGTGCCAGCAGCCAAGCAGCCCCCGGCAGGGTCCCCTACGAGCAGTACTTC
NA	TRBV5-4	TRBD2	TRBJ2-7	CASSLSGSSGRNEQYF	TGTGCCAGCAGCTTATCCGGATCCAGCGGGAGAAACGAGCAGTACTTC
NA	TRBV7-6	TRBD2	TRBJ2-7	CASSLEVGRAYEQYF	TGTGCCAGCAGCTTAGAAGTCGGGAGGGCCTACGAGCAGTACTTC
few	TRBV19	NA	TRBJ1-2	CASSSVWPGDGYTF	TGTGCCAGTAGCTCCGTTTGGCCCGGAGATGGCTACACCTTC
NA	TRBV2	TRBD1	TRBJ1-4	CASSGQGLNEKLFF	TGTGCCAGCAGCGGACAGGGACTCAATGAAAAACTGTTTTTT
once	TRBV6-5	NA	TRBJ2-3	CASSSSDTQYF	TGTGCCAGCAGTTCATCAGATACGCAGTATTTT
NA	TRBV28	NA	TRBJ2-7	CAISGPDHEQYF	TGTGCCATCTCCGGACCCGACCACGAGCAGTACTTC
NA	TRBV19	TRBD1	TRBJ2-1	CASSIALRWTGGVSASYNEQFF	TGTGCCAGTAGTATCGCCCTCCGGTGGACAGGGGGCGTTTCGGCCTCCTACAATGAGCAGTTCTTC
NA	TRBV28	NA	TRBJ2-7	CASSLGLPPYEQYF	TGTGCCAGCAGCCTGGGACTCCCGCCGTACGAGCAGTACTTC
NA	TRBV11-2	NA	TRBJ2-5	CASSLVDRLEAETQYF	TGTGCCAGCAGCTTAGTGGACCGGTTGGAGGCAGAGACCCAGTACTTC
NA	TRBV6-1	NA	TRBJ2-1	CASNPKGSYNEQFF	TGTGCCAGCAACCCTAAGGGGTCCTACAATGAGCAGTTCTTC
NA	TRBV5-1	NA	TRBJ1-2	CASSLWGRRGYYGYTF	TGCGCCAGCAGCTTGTGGGGGCGCCGGGGGTACTATGGCTACACCTTC
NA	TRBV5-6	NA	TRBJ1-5	CASSLGIPDSNQPQHF	TGTGCCAGCAGCTTGGGGATCCCGGATAGCAATCAGCCCCAGCATTTT
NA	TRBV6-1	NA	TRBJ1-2	CASSVEGNYGYTF	TGTGCCAGCAGTGTAGAGGGGAACTATGGCTACACCTTC
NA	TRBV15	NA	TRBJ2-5	CATSRAGDGSRTQYF	TGTGCCACCAGCAGAGCAGGGGACGGCTCGAGGACCCAGTACTTC
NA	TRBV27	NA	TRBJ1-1	CASSFGTQNTEAFF	TGTGCCAGCAGTTTTGGGACCCAGAACACTGAAGCTTTCTTT
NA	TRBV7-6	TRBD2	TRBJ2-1	CASSRGGVYEQFF	TGTGCCAGCAGCCGTGGGGGGGTCTATGAGCAGTTCTTC
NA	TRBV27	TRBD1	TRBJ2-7	CASSPRQGIYEQYF	TGTGCCAGCAGTCCCCGACAGGGCATCTACGAGCAGTACTTC
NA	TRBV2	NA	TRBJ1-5	CASMGVDRSNSNQPQHF	TGTGCCAGCATGGGAGTGGACAGATCGAATAGCAATCAGCCCCAGCATTTT
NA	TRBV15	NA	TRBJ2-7	CATSRPSGEQYF	TGTGCCACCAGCAGACCCTCGGGGGAGCAGTACTTC
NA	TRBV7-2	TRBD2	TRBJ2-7	CASSPRTSGGSYEQYF	TGTGCCAGCAGCCCCCGGACTAGCGGGGGATCCTACGAGCAGTACTTC
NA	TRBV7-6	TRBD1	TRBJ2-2	CASSPWTGGTGELFF	TGTGCCAGCAGCCCGTGGACAGGGGGCACCGGGGAGCTGTTTTTT
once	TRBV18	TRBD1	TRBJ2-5	CASSPTRGETQYF	TGTGCCAGCTCACCGACCAGGGGGGAGACCCAGTACTTC
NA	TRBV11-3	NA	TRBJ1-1	CASSYGNTEAFF	TGTGCCAGCAGCTACGGGAACACTGAAGCTTTCTTT
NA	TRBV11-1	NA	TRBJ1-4	CASSLDRVAEKLFF	TGTGCCAGCAGCTTAGATCGGGTAGCGGAAAAACTGTTTTTT
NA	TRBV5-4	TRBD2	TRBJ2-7	CASSSGLVRGYEQYF	TGTGCCAGCAGCTCCGGACTAGTTAGAGGGTACGAGCAGTACTTC
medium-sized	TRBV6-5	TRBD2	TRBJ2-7	CASSRPAGGPIEF	TGTGCCAGCAGCCGACCAGCGGGAGGGCCAATTGAGTTC
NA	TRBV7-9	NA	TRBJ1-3	CASSLARGNTIYF	TGTGCCAGCAGCTTAGCCCGTGGAAACACCATATATTTT
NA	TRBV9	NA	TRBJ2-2	CASSVRRQPNTGELFF	TGTGCCAGCAGCGTAAGAAGACAGCCGAACACCGGGGAGCTGTTTTTT
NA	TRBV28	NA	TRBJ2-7	CASRLSGYEQYF	TGTGCCAGCAGACTTAGCGGTTACGAGCAGTACTTC
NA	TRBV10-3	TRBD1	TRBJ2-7	CAISDGGQGTYEQYF	TGTGCCATCAGTGACGGGGGACAGGGAACCTACGAGCAGTACTTC
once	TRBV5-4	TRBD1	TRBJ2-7	CASSEGQGHGGQYF	TGTGCCAGCAGCGAGGGACAGGGGCACGGCGGGCAGTACTTC
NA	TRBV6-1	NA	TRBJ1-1	CASSDHRSNTEAFF	TGTGCCAGCAGTGATCACAGATCGAACACTGAAGCTTTCTTT
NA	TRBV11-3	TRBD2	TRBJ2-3	CASSFGTSVTDTQYF	TGTGCCAGCAGCTTTGGGACTAGCGTCACAGATACGCAGTATTTT